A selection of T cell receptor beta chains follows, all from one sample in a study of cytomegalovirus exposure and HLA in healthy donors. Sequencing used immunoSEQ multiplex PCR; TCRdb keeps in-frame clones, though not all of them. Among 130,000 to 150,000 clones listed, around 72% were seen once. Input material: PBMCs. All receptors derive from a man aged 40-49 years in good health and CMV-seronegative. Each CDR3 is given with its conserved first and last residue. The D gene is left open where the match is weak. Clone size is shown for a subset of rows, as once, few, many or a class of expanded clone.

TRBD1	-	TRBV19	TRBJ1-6	TGTGCCAGTAGTCCCCAGGGGGATTCACCCCTCCACTTT	CASSPQGDSPLHF
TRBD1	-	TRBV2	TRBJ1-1	TGTGCCAGCAGTGAGAGCAGGGGGATGAACACTGAAGCTTTCTTT	CASSESRGMNTEAFF
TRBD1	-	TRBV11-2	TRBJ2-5	TGTGCCAGCAGCCGCTACAGGGGAGAGACCCAGTACTTC	CASSRYRGETQYF
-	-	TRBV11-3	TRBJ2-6	TGTGCCAGCAGCTTATCAACAGACTCTGGGGCCAACGTCCTGACTTTC	CASSLSTDSGANVLTF
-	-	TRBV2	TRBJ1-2	TGTGCCAGCAGTGGGGCAGCTACTAACTATGGCTACACCTTC	CASSGAATNYGYTF
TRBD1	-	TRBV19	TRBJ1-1	TGTGCCAGTAGTATCCCTCCGGGACAGGATTTTTCGGGCACTGAAGCTTTCTTT	CASSIPPGQDFSGTEAFF
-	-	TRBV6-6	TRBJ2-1	TGTGCCAGCAGAAAATCCAGGGGCGGCTCCTACAATGAGCAGTTCTTC	CASRKSRGGSYNEQFF
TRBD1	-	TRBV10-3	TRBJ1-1	TGTGCCATCAGTGGGGGACAGGGTGTTGAAGCTGAAGCTTTCTTT	CAISGGQGVEAEAFF
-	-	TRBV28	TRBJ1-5	TGTGCCAGCAGTTTATACCAGAGGGGAGGCAGCAATCAGCCCCAGCATTTT	CASSLYQRGGSNQPQHF
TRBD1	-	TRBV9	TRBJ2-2	TGTGCCAGCAGCTTATACGGGACAGGGGCGCCCGGGGAGCTGTTTTTT	CASSLYGTGAPGELFF
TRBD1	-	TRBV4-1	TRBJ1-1	TGCGCCAGCAGATTACCAGGACAGGGCCACACTGAAGCTTTCTTT	CASRLPGQGHTEAFF
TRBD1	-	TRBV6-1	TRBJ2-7	TGTGCCAGCAGCTCCGTAGGGACAGGGAGCCACGAGCAGTACTTC	CASSSVGTGSHEQYF
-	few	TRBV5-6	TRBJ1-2	TGTGCCAGCAGCTTGCCAGGGAACTATGGCTACACCTTC	CASSLPGNYGYTF
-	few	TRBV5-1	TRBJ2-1	TGCGCCAGCAGCTTTGAGGGAGCCTCATATGAGCAGTTCTTC	CASSFEGASYEQFF
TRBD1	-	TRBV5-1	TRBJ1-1	TGCGCCAGCAGCTCCCTGGGGACAGGGGGCACTGAAGCTTTCTTT	CASSSLGTGGTEAFF
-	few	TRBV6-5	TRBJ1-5	TGTGCCAGCAGTCCACAGGAGAATCAGCCCCAGCATTTT	CASSPQENQPQHF
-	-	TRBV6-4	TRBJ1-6	TGTGCCAGCAGGAAAGAAGGGGCGTCCTATAATTCACCCCTCCACTTT	CASRKEGASYNSPLHF
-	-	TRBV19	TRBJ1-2	TGTGCCAGTAGCCTCAGGGGTGTCTACACCTTC	CASSLRGVYTF
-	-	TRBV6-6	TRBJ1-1	TGTGCCAGCACCCAAAGGGGCAGAAGTGGCACTGAAGCTTTCTTT	CASTQRGRSGTEAFF
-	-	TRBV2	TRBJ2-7	TGTGCCAGCGAAGGGGACTCCTACGAGCAGTACTTC	CASEGDSYEQYF
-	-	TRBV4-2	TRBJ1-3	TGTGCCAGCAGCCAAGATTCCGGCTCTGGAAACACCATATATTTT	CASSQDSGSGNTIYF
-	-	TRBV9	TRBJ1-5	TGTGCCAGCAGTCCAGACAGGACCAATCAGCCCCAGCATTTT	CASSPDRTNQPQHF
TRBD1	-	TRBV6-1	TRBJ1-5	TGTGCCAGCTTTACAGGGGCCGACGCTCAGCCCCAGCATTTT	CASFTGADAQPQHF
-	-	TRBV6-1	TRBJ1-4	TGTGCCAGCAGCCGGGGGGGTGGGGAAAAACTGTTTTTT	CASSRGGGEKLFF
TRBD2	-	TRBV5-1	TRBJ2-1	TGCGCCAGCAGCTTGGGGAGCGGGGGGGCCAGAGATGAGCAGTTCTTC	CASSLGSGGARDEQFF
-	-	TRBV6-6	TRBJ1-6	TGTGCCAGCAGTCCCCGGGAGTATAATTCACCCCTCCACTTT	CASSPREYNSPLHF
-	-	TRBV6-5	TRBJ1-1	TGTGCCAGCAGTTACTCGCCAGCGGACACTGAAGCTTTCTTT	CASSYSPADTEAFF
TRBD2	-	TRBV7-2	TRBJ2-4	TGTGCCAGCAGCTCCGGATGGGGACTAGCGGGAGGGGTAAACATTCAGTACTTC	CASSSGWGLAGGVNIQYF
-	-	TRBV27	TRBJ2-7	TGTGCCAGCAGTTTAAACCGGGGGTCCTACGAGCAGTACTTC	CASSLNRGSYEQYF
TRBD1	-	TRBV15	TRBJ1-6	TGTGCCACCAGCAGAGTTGTGACAGGGGTTTCACCCCTCAACTTT	CATSRVVTGVSPLNF
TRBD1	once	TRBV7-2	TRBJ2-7	TGTGCCAGCAGCCTCGACAGGGCTTTGGGGCAGTACTTC	CASSLDRALGQYF
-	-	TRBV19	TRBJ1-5	TGTGCCAGTACCGAGCAGGGTGGGTATAGCAATCAGCCCCAGCATTTT	CASTEQGGYSNQPQHF
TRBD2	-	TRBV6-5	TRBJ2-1	TGTGCCAGCAGTCGCGCGGGGGCCTACAATGAGCAGTTCTTC	CASSRAGAYNEQFF
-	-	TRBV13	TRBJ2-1	TGTGCCAGCAGCCCAACCCCCCGCCTAGTGACTGAGCAGTTCTTC	CASSPTPRLVTEQFF
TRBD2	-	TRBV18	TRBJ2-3	TGTGCCAGCTCATCCAGCGGGGTGGCGCCAGATACGCAGTATTTT	CASSSSGVAPDTQYF
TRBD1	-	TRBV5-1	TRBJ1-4	TGCGCCAGCAGCTGGGACAGGGGTAATGAAAAACTGTTTTTT	CASSWDRGNEKLFF
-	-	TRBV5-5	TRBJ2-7	TGTGCCAGCAGCCCAGGGGCTAGCACAATCTACGAGCAGTACTTC	CASSPGASTIYEQYF
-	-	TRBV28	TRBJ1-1	TGTGCCAGCAGCCCCTCGAGAGGTGTGACCACTGAAGCTTTCTTT	CASSPSRGVTTEAFF
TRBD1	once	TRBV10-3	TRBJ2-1	TGTGCCATCAGTCCGGGACAGGGGCTTAATGAGCAGTTCTTC	CAISPGQGLNEQFF
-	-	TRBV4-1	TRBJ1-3	TGCGCCAGCAGTCCGACAGGAGCCATTGGAAACACCATATATTTT	CASSPTGAIGNTIYF
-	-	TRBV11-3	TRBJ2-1	TGTGCCAGCGCCCTCTTCAGCTACAATGAGCAGTTCTTC	CASALFSYNEQFF
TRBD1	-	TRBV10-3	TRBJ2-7	TGTGCCATCAGTGAGCCCCGGGACAGGGTCTACGAGCAGTACTTC	CAISEPRDRVYEQYF
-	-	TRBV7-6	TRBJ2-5	TGTGCCAGCAGCCCGTATGAGGGTTCGGAGACCCAGTACTTC	CASSPYEGSETQYF
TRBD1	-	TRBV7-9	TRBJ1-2	TGTGCCAGCAGCTTAGCGTCGGAACAGGGGGCCTATGGCTACACCTTC	CASSLASEQGAYGYTF
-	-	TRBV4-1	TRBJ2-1	TGCGCCAGCAGCCAAGGAGGGTGGAATGAGCAGTTCTTC	CASSQGGWNEQFF
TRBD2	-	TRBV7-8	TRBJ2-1	TGTGCCAGCAGCTTACGGTCGACTAGCGGGATCAATGAGCAGTTCTTC	CASSLRSTSGINEQFF
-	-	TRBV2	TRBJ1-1	TGTGCCAGCCAGGGTACAAACACTGAAGCTTTCTTT	CASQGTNTEAFF
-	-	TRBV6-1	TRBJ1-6	TGTGCCAGCAGCGCAGATGGACTGCCGGTCTCACCCCTCCACTTT	CASSADGLPVSPLHF
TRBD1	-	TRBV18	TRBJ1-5	TGTGCCAGCTCACCAATCACAGGGGGCTCATGGCATTTT	CASSPITGGSWHF